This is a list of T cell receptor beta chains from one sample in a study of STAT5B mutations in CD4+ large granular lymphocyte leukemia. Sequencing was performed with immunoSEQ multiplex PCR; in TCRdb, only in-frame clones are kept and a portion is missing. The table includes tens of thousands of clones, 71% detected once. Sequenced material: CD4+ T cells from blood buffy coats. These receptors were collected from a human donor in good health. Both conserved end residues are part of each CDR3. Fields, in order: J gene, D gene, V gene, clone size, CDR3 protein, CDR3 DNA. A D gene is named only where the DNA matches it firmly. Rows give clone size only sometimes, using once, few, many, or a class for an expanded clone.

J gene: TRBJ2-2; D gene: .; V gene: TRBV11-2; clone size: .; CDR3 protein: CASSWDGELTTGELFF; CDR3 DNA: TGTGCCAGCAGCTGGGACGGGGAGTTAACAACCGGGGAGCTGTTTTTT
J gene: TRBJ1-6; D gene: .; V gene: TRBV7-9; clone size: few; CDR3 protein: CASSAGISPLHF; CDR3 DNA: TGTGCCAGCAGCGCAGGGATTTCACCCCTCCACTTT
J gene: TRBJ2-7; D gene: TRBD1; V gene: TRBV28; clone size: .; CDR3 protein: CASMKQGRTYEQYF; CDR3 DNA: TGTGCCAGCATGAAACAGGGGCGAACCTACGAGCAGTACTTC
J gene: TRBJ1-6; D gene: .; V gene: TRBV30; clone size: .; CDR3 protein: CALTTGTGNSPLHF; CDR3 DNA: TGTGCTTTAACGACCGGGACGGGGAATTCACCCCTCCACTTT
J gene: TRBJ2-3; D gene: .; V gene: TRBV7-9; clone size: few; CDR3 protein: CASSFSSTDTQYF; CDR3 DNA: TGTGCCAGCAGCTTTTCGTCCACAGATACGCAGTATTTT
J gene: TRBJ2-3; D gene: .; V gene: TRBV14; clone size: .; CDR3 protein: CASSLFGGFVDTQYF; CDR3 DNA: TGTGCCAGCAGCCTATTTGGGGGCTTCGTTGATACGCAGTATTTT
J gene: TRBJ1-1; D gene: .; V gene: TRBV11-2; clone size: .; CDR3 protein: CASSPRDMNTEAFF; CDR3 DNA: TGTGCCAGCAGCCCCAGGGACATGAACACTGAAGCTTTCTTT
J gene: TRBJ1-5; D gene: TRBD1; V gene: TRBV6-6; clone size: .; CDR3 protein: CASKRTGGGSNQPQHF; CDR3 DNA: TGTGCCAGCAAGCGGACAGGGGGAGGGAGCAATCAGCCCCAGCATTTT
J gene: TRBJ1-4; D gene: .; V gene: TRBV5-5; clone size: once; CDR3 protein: CASSLLEQGKEKLFF; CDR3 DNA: TGTGCCAGCAGCTTGTTGGAGCAGGGGAAGGAAAAACTGTTTTTT
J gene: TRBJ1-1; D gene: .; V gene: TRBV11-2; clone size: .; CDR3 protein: CASSLDQVNTEAFF; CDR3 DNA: TGTGCCAGCAGCTTAGACCAGGTGAACACTGAAGCTTTCTTT
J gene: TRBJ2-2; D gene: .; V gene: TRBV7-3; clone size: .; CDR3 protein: CASSNQGLNTGELFF; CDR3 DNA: TGTGCCAGCAGCAATCAGGGGCTTAACACCGGGGAGCTGTTTTTT
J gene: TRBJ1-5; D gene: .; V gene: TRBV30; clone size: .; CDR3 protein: CAWSKSYSNQPQHF; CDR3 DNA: TGTGCCTGGAGTAAGAGTTATAGCAATCAGCCCCAGCATTTT
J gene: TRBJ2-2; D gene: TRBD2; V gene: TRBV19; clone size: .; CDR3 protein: CASTLLAGANTGELFF; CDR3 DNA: TGTGCCAGTACCTTACTAGCGGGAGCGAACACCGGGGAGCTGTTTTTT
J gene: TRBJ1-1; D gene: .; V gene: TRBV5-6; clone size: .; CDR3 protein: CASSYPGTNTEAFF; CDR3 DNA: TGTGCCAGCAGTTACCCCGGAACAAACACTGAAGCTTTCTTT
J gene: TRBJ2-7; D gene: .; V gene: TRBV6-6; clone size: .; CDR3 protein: CASGQGGEQYF; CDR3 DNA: TGTGCCAGCGGCCAGGGGGGGGAGCAGTACTTC
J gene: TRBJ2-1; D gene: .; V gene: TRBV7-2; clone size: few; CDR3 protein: CASSLARNEQFF; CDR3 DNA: TGTGCCAGCAGCTTAGCCCGAAACGAGCAGTTCTTC
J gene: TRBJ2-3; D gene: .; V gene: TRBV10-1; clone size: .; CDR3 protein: CASSFTDTQYF; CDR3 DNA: TGCGCCAGCAGTTTCACAGATACGCAGTATTTT
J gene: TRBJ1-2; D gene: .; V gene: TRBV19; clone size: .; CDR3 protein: CASRGNGYTF; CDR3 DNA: TGTGCCAGTAGAGGGAATGGCTACACCTTC
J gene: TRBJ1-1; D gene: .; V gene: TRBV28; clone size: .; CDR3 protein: CASSLWGGSGNSEAFF; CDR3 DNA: TGTGCCAGCAGTTTATGGGGGGGGTCAGGGAACTCTGAAGCTTTCTTT
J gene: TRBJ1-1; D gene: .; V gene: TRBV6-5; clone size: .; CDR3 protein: CASSYSGPNAEAFF; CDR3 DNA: TGTGCCAGCAGTTACTCGGGGCCAAACGCTGAAGCTTTCTTT
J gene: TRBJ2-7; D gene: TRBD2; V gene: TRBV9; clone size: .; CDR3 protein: CASSVDLAGGIYEQYF; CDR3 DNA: TGTGCCAGCAGCGTAGACCTAGCGGGGGGGATCTACGAGCAGTACTTC
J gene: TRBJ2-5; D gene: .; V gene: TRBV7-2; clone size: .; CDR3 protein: CASRQEGETQYF; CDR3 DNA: TGTGCCAGCAGGCAAGAGGGCGAGACCCAGTACTTC
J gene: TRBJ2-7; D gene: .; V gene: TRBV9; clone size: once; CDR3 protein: CASSVGHAGNSYEQYF; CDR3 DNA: TGTGCCAGCAGCGTAGGCCATGCAGGGAACTCCTACGAGCAGTACTTC
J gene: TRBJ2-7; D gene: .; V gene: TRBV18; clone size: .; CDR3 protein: CASSSLPGAQGSYEQYF; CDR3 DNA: TGTGCCAGCTCATCATTACCGGGGGCACAGGGGTCCTACGAGCAGTACTTC
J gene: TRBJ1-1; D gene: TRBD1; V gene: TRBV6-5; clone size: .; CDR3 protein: CASRPTGTGSSAFF; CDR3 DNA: TGTGCCAGCAGGCCCACCGGGACAGGGTCATCAGCTTTCTTT
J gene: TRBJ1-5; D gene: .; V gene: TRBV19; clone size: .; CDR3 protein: CASSLMADKRGNQPQHF; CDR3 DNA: TGTGCCAGTAGTTTGATGGCAGACAAGAGGGGCAATCAGCCCCAGCATTTT
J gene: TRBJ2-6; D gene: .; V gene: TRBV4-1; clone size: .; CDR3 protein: CASSLGPEQGSGANVLTF; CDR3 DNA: TGCGCCAGCAGCCTAGGGCCTGAACAAGGGTCCGGGGCCAACGTCCTGACTTTC
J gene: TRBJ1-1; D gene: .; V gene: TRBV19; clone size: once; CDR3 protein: CASSMVRGNTEAFF; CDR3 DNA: TGTGCCAGTAGTATGGTCAGGGGGAACACTGAAGCTTTCTTT
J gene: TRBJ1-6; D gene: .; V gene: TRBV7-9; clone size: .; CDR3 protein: CASRYLGPSPLHF; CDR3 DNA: TGTGCCAGCAGGTACCTGGGGCCGTCACCCCTCCACTTT
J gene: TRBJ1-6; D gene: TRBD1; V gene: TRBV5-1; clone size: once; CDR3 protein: CASSHDRVDSPLHF; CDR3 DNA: TGCGCCAGCAGCCACGACAGGGTTGATTCACCCCTCCACTTT
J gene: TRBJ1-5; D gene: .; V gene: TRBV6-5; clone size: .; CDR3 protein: CASSYSGVESNQPQHF; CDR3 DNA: TGTGCCAGCAGTTACTCCGGGGTGGAGAGCAATCAGCCCCAGCATTTT
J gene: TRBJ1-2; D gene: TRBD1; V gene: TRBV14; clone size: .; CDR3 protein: CASSLRTGGISGHTF; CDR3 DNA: TGTGCCAGCAGCCTCAGGACAGGGGGCATCAGCGGTCACACCTTC
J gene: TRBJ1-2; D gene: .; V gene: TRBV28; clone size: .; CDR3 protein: CASSFPGGLYGYTF; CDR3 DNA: TGTGCCAGCAGTTTCCCGGGGGGCCTCTATGGCTACACCTTC
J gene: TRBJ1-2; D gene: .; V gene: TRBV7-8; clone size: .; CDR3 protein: CASSSGNYGYTF; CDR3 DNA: TGTGCCAGCAGCTCCGGGAACTATGGCTACACCTTC
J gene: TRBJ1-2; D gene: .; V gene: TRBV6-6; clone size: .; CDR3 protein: CASSYPVSMSYGYTF; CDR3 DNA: TGTGCCAGCAGTTACCCCGTCAGCATGAGCTATGGCTACACCTTC
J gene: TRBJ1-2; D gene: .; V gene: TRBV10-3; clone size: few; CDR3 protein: CAIREGQGDGYTF; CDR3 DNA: TGTGCCATCAGGGAGGGCCAGGGTGATGGCTACACCTTC
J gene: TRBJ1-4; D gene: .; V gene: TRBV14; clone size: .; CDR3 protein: CASSRGPNEKLFF; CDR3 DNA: TGTGCCAGCAGCCGAGGACCCAATGAAAAACTGTTTTTT
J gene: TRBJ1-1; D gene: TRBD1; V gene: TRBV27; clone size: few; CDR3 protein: CASSPGGIRAFF; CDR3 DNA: TGTGCCAGCAGTCCAGGGGGGATTAGGGCTTTCTTT
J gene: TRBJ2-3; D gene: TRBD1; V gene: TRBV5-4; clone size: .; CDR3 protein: CASSPGQGGTDTQYF; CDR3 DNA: TGTGCCAGCAGCCCTGGACAGGGGGGCACAGATACGCAGTATTTT
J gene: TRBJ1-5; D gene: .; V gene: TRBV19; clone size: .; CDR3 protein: CASSIDTGNQPQHF; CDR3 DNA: TGTGCCAGTAGTATAGACACAGGCAATCAGCCCCAGCATTTT
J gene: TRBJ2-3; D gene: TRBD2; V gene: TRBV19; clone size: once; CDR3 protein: CASSIGGGGPRDTQYF; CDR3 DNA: TGTGCCAGTAGTATCGGGGGCGGGGGGCCGCGGGATACGCAGTATTTT
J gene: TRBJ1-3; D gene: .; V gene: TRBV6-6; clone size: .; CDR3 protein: CASSLLGGRGNTIYF; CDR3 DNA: TGTGCCAGCAGTCTCTTGGGGGGAAGAGGAAACACCATATATTTT
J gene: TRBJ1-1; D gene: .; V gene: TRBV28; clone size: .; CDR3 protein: CASSDKPSRARF; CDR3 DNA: TGTGCCAGCAGCGACAAACCATCCAGGGCAAGATTT
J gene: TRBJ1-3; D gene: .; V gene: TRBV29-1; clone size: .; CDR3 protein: CSVAVGASGNTIYF; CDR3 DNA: TGCAGCGTTGCCGTGGGCGCATCGGGAAACACCATATATTTT
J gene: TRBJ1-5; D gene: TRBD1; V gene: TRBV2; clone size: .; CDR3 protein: CASGLRQGSQPQHF; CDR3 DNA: TGTGCCAGCGGTCTTCGACAGGGAAGCCAGCCCCAGCATTTT
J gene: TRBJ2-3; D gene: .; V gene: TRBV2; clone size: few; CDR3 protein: CASRSTDTQYF; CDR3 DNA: TGTGCCAGCAGATCCACAGATACGCAGTATTTT
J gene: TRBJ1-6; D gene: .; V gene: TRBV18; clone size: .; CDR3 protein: CASSPTGHNSPLHF; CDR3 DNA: TGTGCCAGCTCACCTACGGGACACAATTCACCCCTCCACTTT
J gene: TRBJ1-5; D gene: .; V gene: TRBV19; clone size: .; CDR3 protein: CASSAGAYSNQPQHF; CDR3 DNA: TGTGCCAGTAGTGCCGGGGCGTATAGCAATCAGCCCCAGCATTTT
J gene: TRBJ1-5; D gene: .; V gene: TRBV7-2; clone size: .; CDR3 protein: CASSSTPGGNQPQHF; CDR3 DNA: TGTGCCAGCAGCTCCACCCCTGGTGGCAATCAGCCCCAGCATTTT
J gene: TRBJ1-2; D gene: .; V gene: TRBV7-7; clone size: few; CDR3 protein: CASSLDLVLSGYTF; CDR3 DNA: TGTGCTAGCAGCTTAGATCTGGTCCTCTCTGGCTACACCTTC
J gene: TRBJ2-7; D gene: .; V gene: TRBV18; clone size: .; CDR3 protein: CASSPGRGRRDEQYF; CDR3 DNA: TGTGCCAGCTCACCAGGGAGGGGGCGAAGGGACGAGCAGTACTTC
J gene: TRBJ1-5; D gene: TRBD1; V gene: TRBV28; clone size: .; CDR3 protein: CASSFSGGIGNQPQHF; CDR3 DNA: TGTGCCAGCAGTTTTTCAGGGGGAATAGGCAATCAGCCCCAGCATTTT
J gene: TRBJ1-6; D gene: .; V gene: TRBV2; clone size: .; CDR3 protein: CASREGSPLHF; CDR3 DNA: TGTGCCAGCAGGGAGGGTTCACCCCTCCACTTT
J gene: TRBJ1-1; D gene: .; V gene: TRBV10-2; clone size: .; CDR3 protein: CASSEKRNTEAFF; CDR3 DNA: TGCGCCAGCAGTGAGAAGAGGAACACTGAAGCTTTCTTT
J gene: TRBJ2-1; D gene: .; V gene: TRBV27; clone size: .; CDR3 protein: CASCQQTRGEQFF; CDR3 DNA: TGTGCCAGCTGCCAACAGACCCGGGGCGAGCAGTTCTTC
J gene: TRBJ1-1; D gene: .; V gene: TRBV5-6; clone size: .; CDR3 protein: CASSLPPVNTEAFF; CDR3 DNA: TGTGCCAGCAGCTTGCCGCCAGTGAACACTGAAGCTTTCTTT